This T cell receptor (beta chain) came from a study of radiotherapy plus CTLA-4 blockade in lung cancer. Whole-study context: Of the patients, about 18% showed objective responses and roughly 31% attained disease control.

Overall study results and limits: TCR clones of tumor origin grew in blood after radiotherapy plus ipilimumab. According to reports, early shifts in blood T cell clones, alongside interferon-beta, forecast response most accurately.

Germline lookup yields CDR1 MNHEY and CDR2 SMNVEV (reference sequence). V was clipped by 4 bases and J by 2 bases, with 18 bases between them. This CDR3 region has 17 residues. Of note for this clone: Antigen specificity is unknown.

Assay used: immunoSEQ multiplex PCR; TCRdb lists only in-frame clones, some missing. The table shows about 80,000 clones, with approximately 84% occurring only once. Focal radiation and CTLA-4 blockade (ipilimumab) were tested in chemo-refractory metastatic non-small-cell lung cancer patients. Specimen: peripheral blood, collected from a patient treated with radiotherapy plus ipilimumab. The TCR comes from a human donor with non-small cell lung cancer who had a partial response to radiotherapy plus ipilimumab. The chain carries TRBV27 and TRBJ1-5; a possible D gene is TRBD1 (6 bases). DNA of the CDR3: TGTGCCAGCAGTTATCACCAGGGGTTAAGTGGCAATCAGCCCCAGCATTTT. The encoded protein is CASSYHQGLSGNQPQHF.